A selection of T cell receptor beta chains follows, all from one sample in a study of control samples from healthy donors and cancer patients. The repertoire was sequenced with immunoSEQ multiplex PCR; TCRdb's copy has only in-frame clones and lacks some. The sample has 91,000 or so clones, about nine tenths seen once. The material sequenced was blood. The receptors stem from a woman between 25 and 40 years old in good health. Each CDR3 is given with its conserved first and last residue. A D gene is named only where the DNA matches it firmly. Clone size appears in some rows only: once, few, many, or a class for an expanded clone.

CASSLGGGNQPQHF	TGTGCCAGCAGTTTAGGAGGAGGCAATCAGCCCCAGCATTTT	TRBV27	TRBJ1-5	-	-
CSASPGNTEAFF	TGCAGTGCTAGTCCGGGGAACACTGAAGCTTTCTTT	TRBV20-1	TRBJ1-1	once	-
CAWSVRPLRNTGELFF	TGTGCCTGGAGTGTACGCCCCCTAAGAAACACCGGGGAGCTGTTTTTT	TRBV30	TRBJ2-2	-	-
CASSERGNTPSTDTQYF	TGTGCCAGCAGTGAAAGGGGTAATACGCCTAGCACAGATACGCAGTATTTT	TRBV2	TRBJ2-3	-	-
CASSLGPGQGQNSPLHF	TGTGCCAGCAGCTTAGGTCCGGGGCAGGGGCAGAATTCACCCCTCCACTTT	TRBV7-6	TRBJ1-6	once	-
CASHYFRRNTYNEQFF	TGTGCCAGCCACTACTTTAGACGAAATACATACAATGAGCAGTTCTTC	TRBV7-2	TRBJ2-1	-	-
CASSLVVRDRGRGEQYF	TGCGCCAGCAGCTTGGTCGTGAGGGACAGGGGGAGAGGGGAGCAGTACTTC	TRBV5-1	TRBJ2-7	-	TRBD1
CASSMPTGTGINGYTF	TGTGCCAGTAGTATGCCCACTGGGACAGGGATAAATGGCTACACCTTC	TRBV19	TRBJ1-2	-	TRBD1
CASSLGASGGMNNEQFF	TGCGCCAGCAGCTTGGGTGCCAGCGGGGGTATGAACAATGAGCAGTTCTTC	TRBV5-1	TRBJ2-1	-	TRBD2
CASSLGAGGPRTDTQYF	TGTGCCAGCAGCTTAGGAGCGGGGGGGCCCCGCACAGATACGCAGTATTTT	TRBV7-3	TRBJ2-3	-	TRBD2
CASSSELAGGHNEQFF	TGTGCCAGCAGCTCCGAACTAGCGGGGGGGCACAATGAGCAGTTCTTC	TRBV11-3	TRBJ2-1	once	TRBD2
CVRSLATRGRGSPLHF	TGTGTCAGAAGCTTAGCAACCAGGGGGCGTGGATCACCCCTCCACTTT	TRBV7-5	TRBJ1-6	-	-
CASSLAEGREDEQYF	TGCGCCAGCAGCTTGGCCGAAGGGAGAGAGGACGAGCAGTACTTC	TRBV5-1	TRBJ2-7	-	-
CASSAGQEASYEQYF	TGTGCCAGCAGCGCCGGACAAGAAGCGTCCTACGAGCAGTACTTC	TRBV9	TRBJ2-7	-	-
CASTKLGWGQGLGEQFF	TGTGCCAGCACCAAATTAGGATGGGGACAGGGTCTGGGTGAGCAGTTCTTC	TRBV27	TRBJ2-1	-	TRBD1
CASTPYLSGRNTEAFF	TGTGCCAGTACCCCCTACCTTTCGGGGCGGAACACTGAAGCTTTCTTT	TRBV19	TRBJ1-1	-	-
CASSQPLVGSHEQYF	TGTGCCAGCAGCCAGCCTTTAGTGGGGTCCCACGAGCAGTACTTC	TRBV3-1/TRBV3-2	TRBJ2-7	-	-
CASSSRGGQADGTQYF	TGTGCCAGCAGCTCTCGGGGAGGACAGGCCGATGGGACCCAGTACTTC	TRBV7-9	TRBJ2-5	-	-
CASTTSPGTSREQYF	TGCGCCAGTACAACTTCCCCCGGGACTAGCCGCGAGCAGTACTTC	TRBV5-1	TRBJ2-7	-	TRBD2
CARSVGRIRQGNYGYTF	TGTGCCAGAAGCGTTGGACGCATTAGACAGGGGAACTATGGCTACACCTTC	TRBV5-3	TRBJ1-2	-	TRBD1
CASSGDRGFYEQYF	TGTGCCAGCAGCGGGGACAGGGGGTTCTACGAGCAGTACTTC	TRBV2	TRBJ2-7	-	TRBD1
CASSLAATATTNEKLFF	TGCGCCAGCAGCTTGGCCGCGACGGCTACAACTAATGAAAAACTGTTTTTT	TRBV5-1	TRBJ1-4	-	-
CASSFNNSPLHF	TGCGCCAGCAGCTTTAATAATTCACCCCTCCACTTT	TRBV5-1	TRBJ1-6	once	-
CASSNLPGNTEAFF	TGTGCCAGTAGTAATCTCCCAGGGAACACTGAAGCTTTCTTT	TRBV19	TRBJ1-1	-	-
CASSLARWTTNTGELFF	TGTGCCAGCAGCTTAGCGCGGTGGACTACGAACACCGGGGAGCTGTTTTTT	TRBV7-8	TRBJ2-2	-	-
CASSYTGASSYEQYF	TGTGCCAGTAGTTACACAGGGGCTAGCTCCTACGAGCAGTACTTC	TRBV19	TRBJ2-7	-	TRBD1
CASNGLQGRAVGANVLTF	TGTGCCAGTAATGGGCTGCAGGGGCGGGCTGTTGGGGCCAACGTCCTGACTTTC	TRBV19	TRBJ2-6	-	-
CASSVARDRDYGYTF	TGTGCCAGCAGCGTAGCCCGGGACAGGGACTATGGCTACACCTTC	TRBV9	TRBJ1-2	-	TRBD1
CASSLSGAAYGYTF	TGTGCCAGCAGCTTATCGGGGGCTGCCTATGGCTACACCTTC	TRBV7-9	TRBJ1-2	-	-
CAWGGGGPPGELFF	TGTGCCTGGGGTGGGGGGGGCCCCCCCGGGGAGCTGTTTTTT	TRBV30	TRBJ2-2	-	-
CARGLGGYNEQFF	TGTGCCAGGGGACTAGGGGGCTACAATGAGCAGTTCTTC	TRBV30	TRBJ2-1	-	TRBD2
CASRQGSGANVLTF	TGTGCCAGCAGACAGGGCTCTGGGGCCAACGTCCTGACTTTC	TRBV28	TRBJ2-6	-	-
CASSHDRGAEAFF	TGTGCCAGCAGTCATGACAGGGGAGCTGAAGCTTTCTTT	TRBV5-4	TRBJ1-1	-	TRBD1
CASSPPGLLTGKDTQYF	TGTGCCAGCTCACCACCGGGACTCCTAACTGGGAAAGATACGCAGTATTTT	TRBV18	TRBJ2-3	-	-
CAISSNGPAGGDTEAFF	TGTGCCATCAGTTCCAATGGTCCGGCAGGCGGGGACACTGAAGCTTTCTTT	TRBV10-3	TRBJ1-1	-	-
CASLLKAGGDTGELFF	TGCGCCAGCCTTCTTAAAGCGGGAGGGGACACCGGGGAGCTGTTTTTT	TRBV10-1	TRBJ2-2	-	TRBD2